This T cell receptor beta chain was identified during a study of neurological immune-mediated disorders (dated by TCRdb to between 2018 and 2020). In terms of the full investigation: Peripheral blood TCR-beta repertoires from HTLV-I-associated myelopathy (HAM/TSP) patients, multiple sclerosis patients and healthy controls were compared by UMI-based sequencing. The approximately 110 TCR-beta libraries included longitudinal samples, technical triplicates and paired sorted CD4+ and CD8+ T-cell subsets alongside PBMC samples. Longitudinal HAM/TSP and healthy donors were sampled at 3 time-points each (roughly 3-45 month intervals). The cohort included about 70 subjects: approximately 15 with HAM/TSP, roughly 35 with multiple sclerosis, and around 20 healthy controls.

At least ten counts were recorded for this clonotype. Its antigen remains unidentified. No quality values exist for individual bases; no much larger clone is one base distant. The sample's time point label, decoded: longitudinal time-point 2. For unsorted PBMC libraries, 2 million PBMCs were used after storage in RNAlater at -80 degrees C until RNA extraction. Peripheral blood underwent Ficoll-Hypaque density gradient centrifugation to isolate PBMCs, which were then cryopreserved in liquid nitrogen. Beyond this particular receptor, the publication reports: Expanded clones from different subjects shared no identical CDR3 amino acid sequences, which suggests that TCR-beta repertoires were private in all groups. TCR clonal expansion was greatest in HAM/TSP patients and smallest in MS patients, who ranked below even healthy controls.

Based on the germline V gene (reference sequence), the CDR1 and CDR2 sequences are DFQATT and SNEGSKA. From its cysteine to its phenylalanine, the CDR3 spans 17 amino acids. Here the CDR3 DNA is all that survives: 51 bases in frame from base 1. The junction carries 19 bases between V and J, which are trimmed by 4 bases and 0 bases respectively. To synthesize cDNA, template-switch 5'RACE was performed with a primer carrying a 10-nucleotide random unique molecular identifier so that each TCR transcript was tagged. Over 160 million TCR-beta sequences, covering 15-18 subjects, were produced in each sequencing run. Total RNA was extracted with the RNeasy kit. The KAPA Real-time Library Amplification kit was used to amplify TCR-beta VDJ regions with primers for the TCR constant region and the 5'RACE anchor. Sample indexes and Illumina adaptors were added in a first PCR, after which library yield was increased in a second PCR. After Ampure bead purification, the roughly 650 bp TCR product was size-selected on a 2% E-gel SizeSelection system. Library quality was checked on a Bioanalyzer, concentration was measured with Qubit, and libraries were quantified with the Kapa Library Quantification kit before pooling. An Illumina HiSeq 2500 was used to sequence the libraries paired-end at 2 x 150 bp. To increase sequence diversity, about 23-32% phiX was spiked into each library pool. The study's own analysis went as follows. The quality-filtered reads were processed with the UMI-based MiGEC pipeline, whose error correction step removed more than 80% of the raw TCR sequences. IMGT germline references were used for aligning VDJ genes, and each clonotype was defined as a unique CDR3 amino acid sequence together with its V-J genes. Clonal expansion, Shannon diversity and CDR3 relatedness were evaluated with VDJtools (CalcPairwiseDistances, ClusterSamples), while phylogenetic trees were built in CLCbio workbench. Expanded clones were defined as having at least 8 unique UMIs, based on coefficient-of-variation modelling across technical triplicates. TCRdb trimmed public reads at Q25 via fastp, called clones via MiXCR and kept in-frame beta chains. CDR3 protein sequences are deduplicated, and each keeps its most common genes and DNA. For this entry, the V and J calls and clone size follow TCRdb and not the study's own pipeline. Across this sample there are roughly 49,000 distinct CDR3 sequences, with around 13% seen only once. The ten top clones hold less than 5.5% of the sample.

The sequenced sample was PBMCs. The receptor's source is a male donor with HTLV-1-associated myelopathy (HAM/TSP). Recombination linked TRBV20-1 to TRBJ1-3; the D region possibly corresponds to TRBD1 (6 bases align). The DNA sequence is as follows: TGCAGTGCTACAATGCCCCTTTACAGGGACTCTGGAAACACCATATATTTT. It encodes CSATMPLYRDSGNTIYF.